Following are 8 T cell receptor beta chains from one sample sequenced in a study of a mutant IDH1 vaccine in newly diagnosed glioma. As for time point: week 23, last vaccination. All doses held 300 ug of mutant IDH1 20-mer peptide, with topical imiquimod. TCRdb's copy holds only in-frame clones and misses some; the assay was immunoSEQ multiplex PCR. The table records about 44,000 clones, less than 95% of them present only once. No antigen has been identified for these receptors. The material sequenced was PBMCs, taken from a glioma patient whose treatment included an IDH1 peptide vaccine. Receptor source: a man aged 45-65 years with glioma.

Relative to its sample, this clone is medium-sized. This sequence joins TRBV7-2 and TRBJ1-5; a possible D gene is TRBD1 (5 bases). The CDR3 consists of 15 residues. Germline-derived CDR1 and CDR2 are SGHTA and FQGNSA. V lost 3 bases and J lost 6, with 15 bases in between. CDR3 loop: CASSFRTLDSQPQHF. The CDR3 DNA reads TGTGCCAGCAGCTTCAGGACATTAGATTCTCAGCCCCAGCATTTT.

This clone was picked up one time. J is TRBJ2-5 and V is TRBV11-2; 8 bases map to TRBD1. J lost 4 bases, V lost 6 bases, and 7 bases had no gene match. The CDR3 sequence is 14 residues long. In germline, CDR1 is SGHAT, CDR2 FQNNGV. The CDR3 nucleotides read TGTGCCAGCAGAACCAGCAGGGGGCGAGAGACCCAGTACTTC. It yields the protein CASRTSRGRETQYF.

The V gene is TRBV28, the J gene TRBJ1-2; D is undetermined. Trimming cost V 2 bases and J 2 bases, with 9 bases left between them. Germline CDR1 and CDR2: MDHEN and SYDVKM. This CDR3 is built from 14 residues. The CDR3 spells CASSLGAGNYGYTF. In nucleotides, the CDR3 is TGTGCCAGCAGTTTAGGCGCAGGCAACTATGGCTACACCTTC.

The genes are TRBV4-3 and TRBJ2-7; tentatively, D is TRBD1 (6 bases). Per germline, CDR1 LGHNA and CDR2 YSLEER. The V end lost 0 bases, the J end lost 0 bases, and 12 bases lay between the germline ends. CDR3 size: 16 residues. The chain's CDR3 is CASSQDRDISSYEQYF. CDR3 DNA: TGCGCCAGCAGCCAAGACCGGGACATTTCCTCCTACGAGCAGTACTTC.

The V gene is TRBV4-3, the J gene TRBJ1-5; no clear D. V was cut by 1 base and J by 9 bases, with 13 bases left in between. The CDR3 sequence is 14 residues long. Germline-derived CDR1 and CDR2 are LGHNA and YSLEER. The CDR3 is CASSQALNPGPQHF. CDR3 coding DNA: TGCGCCAGCAGCCAAGCTTTGAATCCGGGGCCCCAGCATTTT.

J is TRBJ2-3 and V is TRBV4-1, with D hard to call. The germline V and J ends were trimmed by 4 bases and 4 bases, with 9 bases remaining between them. This CDR3 is 13 amino acids long. CDR1 and CDR2 from the germline V gene are MGHRA and YSYEKL. The CDR3 region is CASSRGRADTQYF. In nucleotides, the CDR3 is TGCGCCAGCAGCCGGGGTCGGGCAGATACGCAGTATTTT.

The chain combines TRBV7-2 with TRBJ1-3; maybe TRBD1 (5 bases). The CDR3 covers 18 residues. Germline V gene data show CDR1 as SGHTA and CDR2 as FQGNSA. V dropped 1 base and J dropped 0 bases, with 16 bases sitting between them. The CDR3 coding sequence is TGTGCCAGCAGCTTAGAGTACGGGACCGGACGCTCTGGAAACACCATATATTTT. Its translation: CASSLEYGTGRSGNTIYF.

This chain connects TRBV5-8 to TRBJ2-7; D remains ambiguous. The CDR3 is 13 residues long. Trimming took 7 bases from V and 6 from J, leaving 17 bases between them. The germline CDR1 and CDR2 sequences are SGHTS and YDEGEE. The CDR3 DNA sequence: TGTGCCAGCTCATCTTTCGATAGGGCCGAGCAGTACTTC. Translating it yields CASSSFDRAEQYF.